Listed below are T cell receptor beta chains from one sample, sequenced in a study of OX40 agonist ivuxolimab in advanced cancers. The method was immunoSEQ multiplex PCR; TCRdb's version includes in-frame clones alone and lacks a portion of them. The table includes about 71,000 clones, about three quarters detected once. The sample here was CD4+ or CD8+ T cells sorted from blood, taken in a trial of the OX40 agonist ivuxolimab. These TCRs come from an adult with an advanced solid tumor such as melanoma, head and neck, liver or kidney cancer. CDR3s include the opening cysteine and the closing phenylalanine or tryptophan. D genes are given only for firm matches. A row's size may be missing; if present it is once, few, many or a size class.

j_call,cdr3_length,clone_size,v_call,d_call,cdr3_nt,cdr3_aa
TRBJ1-1,13,-,TRBV7-9,TRBD1,TGTGCCAGCAGCGCAGGGGGGAACACTGAAGCTTTCTTT,CASSAGGNTEAFF
TRBJ2-5,12,-,TRBV29-1,-,TGCAGCGTTTTCGGGACACTCCAAGAGCAGTACTTC,CSVFGTLQEQYF
TRBJ1-5,15,medium-sized,TRBV2,-,TGTGCCAGCCGGACAGATTGGACTGGCAATCAGCCCCAGCATTTT,CASRTDWTGNQPQHF
TRBJ2-2,18,-,TRBV7-2,TRBD2,TGTGCCAGCAGCTACGAGCGGGAGTCGGGTCGGAACACCGGGGAGCTGTTTTTT,CASSYERESGRNTGELFF
TRBJ2-7,14,once,TRBV7-2,-,TGTGCCAGCAGCTTAGGGGCTAGCGACTACGAGCAGTACTTC,CASSLGASDYEQYF
TRBJ2-2,13,-,TRBV6-4,-,TGTGCCAGCCAACCAGGGAACACCGGGGAGCTGTTTTTT,CASQPGNTGELFF
TRBJ1-3,12,-,TRBV7-9,-,TGTGCCAGCAGCTCCGGACAGCAGTCCATATATTTT,CASSSGQQSIYF
TRBJ1-1,17,-,TRBV29-1,TRBD1,TGCAGCGTTGAAGATCTGGGAACCGGGACAGGGAGGATAGAAGCTTTCTTT,CSVEDLGTGTGRIEAFF
TRBJ1-1,14,-,TRBV5-1,-,TGCGCCAGCAGCTTGGGGTACGCACGAACTGAAGCTTTCTTT,CASSLGYARTEAFF
TRBJ2-3,16,-,TRBV5-1,TRBD1,TGCGCCAGCAGCTTGCGGCTGACAGGGAACACAGATACGCAGTATTTT,CASSLRLTGNTDTQYF
TRBJ2-7,14,-,TRBV4-2,-,TGTGCCAGCAGCCATACAGGGAGCAGCTACGAGCAGTACTTC,CASSHTGSSYEQYF
TRBJ2-1,15,-,TRBV7-2,-,TGTGCCAGCAGCTCTCCTAATAGCGCCTACAATGAGCAGTTCTTC,CASSSPNSAYNEQFF
TRBJ2-3,14,once,TRBV13,TRBD2,TGTGCCAGCAGCTTAGCGGGAGGGCCAGATACGCAGTATTTT,CASSLAGGPDTQYF
TRBJ2-7,15,-,TRBV5-4,TRBD1,TGTGCCAGCAGCGTTCGGACAGGGGGTTATGACGAGCAGTACTTC,CASSVRTGGYDEQYF
TRBJ1-1,14,-,TRBV7-3,-,TGTGCCAGCAGCTTATGGGGTATGGGCACTGAAGCTTTCTTT,CASSLWGMGTEAFF
TRBJ1-5,14,-,TRBV7-8,-,TGTGCCAGCAGCTTGCAGGGAGAGCATCAGCCCCAGCATTTT,CASSLQGEHQPQHF
TRBJ2-3,18,-,TRBV12-5,TRBD2,TGTGCTAGTGGTCCCCCCCGAAGGGCGGGGGGACTCACAGATACGCAGTATTTT,CASGPPRRAGGLTDTQYF
TRBJ1-5,14,-,TRBV4-1,-,TGCGCCAGCAGCCAAGGGCCGGACAATCAGCCCCAGCATTTT,CASSQGPDNQPQHF
TRBJ1-1,14,-,TRBV9,-,TGTGCCAGCAGCGCAGGACACAGAGACACTGAAGCTTTCTTT,CASSAGHRDTEAFF
TRBJ1-2,12,-,TRBV5-1,-,TGCGCCAGCAGTGGGACTAACTATGGCTACACCTTC,CASSGTNYGYTF
TRBJ2-3,15,-,TRBV7-9,-,TGTGCCAGCAGCTTACCGCCTGGGATCACAGATACGCAGTATTTT,CASSLPPGITDTQYF
TRBJ1-4,14,-,TRBV6-5,-,TGTGCCAGCAGTCCAGGGGCAACTAATGAAAAACTGTTTTTT,CASSPGATNEKLFF
TRBJ2-2,13,-,TRBV6-4,TRBD1,TGTGCCAGCAGTGCTACAGGGGCTGGGGAGCTGTTTTTT,CASSATGAGELFF
TRBJ1-5,16,-,TRBV7-2,-,TGTGCCAGTAGCCTAAAGGGAGGGTCGGGCAATCAGCCCCAGCATTTT,CASSLKGGSGNQPQHF
TRBJ2-6,17,-,TRBV5-1,-,TGCGCCAGCAGCGTTGGGGACATTCCCTCTGGGGCCAACGTCCTGACTTTC,CASSVGDIPSGANVLTF
TRBJ2-2,16,-,TRBV18,-,TGTGCCAGCTCACTAACGCGGACCGCTAACACCGGGGAGCTGTTTTTT,CASSLTRTANTGELFF
TRBJ1-5,16,-,TRBV18,-,TGTGCCAGCTCGCTCGGGGCTCAGGGGTCAAGTCAGCCCCAGCATTTT,CASSLGAQGSSQPQHF
TRBJ2-4,11,-,TRBV2,-,TGTGCCAGCAGTGAAAGGAACATTCAGTACTTC,CASSERNIQYF
TRBJ1-4,12,-,TRBV11-3,-,TGTGCCAGCAGCTCGACGGGAGAAAAACTGTTTTTT,CASSSTGEKLFF
TRBJ2-5,15,-,TRBV9,TRBD1,TGTGCCAGCAGCGTAGATGGGACAGGGGACGAGACCCAGTACTTC,CASSVDGTGDETQYF
TRBJ2-7,16,-,TRBV6-5,TRBD2,TGTGCCAGCAGTTACCAGGGTGGAGCGGGGGCCTACGAGCAGTACTTC,CASSYQGGAGAYEQYF
TRBJ1-1,19,-,TRBV28,TRBD1,TGTGCCAGCAGGAAGGGAGGAGCCGGGACAGGGGGCGCGGGGGGTGAAGCTTTCTTT,CASRKGGAGTGGAGGEAFF
TRBJ1-2,15,-,TRBV10-3,-,TGTGCCACCTGGGCCCAAGGACCAGCTAACTATGGCTACACCTTC,CATWAQGPANYGYTF
TRBJ2-3,17,-,TRBV7-8,-,TGTGCCAGCAGCGCATCAACCAGGGTGGCTGGCACAGATACGCAGTATTTT,CASSASTRVAGTDTQYF
TRBJ2-2,15,-,TRBV2,-,TGTGCCAGCAGTCGCCGGGACGTCTACACCGGGGAGCTGTTTTTT,CASSRRDVYTGELFF
TRBJ1-6,14,few,TRBV27,-,TGTGCCAGCAGTTGGGACAACGCTAATTCACCCCTCCACTTT,CASSWDNANSPLHF
TRBJ2-7,13,-,TRBV11-2,TRBD2,TGTGCCAGCAGCTTGGGACTAGCCGCCGAGCAGTACTTC,CASSLGLAAEQYF
TRBJ2-5,18,once,TRBV5-1,-,TGCGCCAGCAGCTTGGAGTCGGGCGGGCGGGGGACAAAAGAGACCCAGTACTTC,CASSLESGGRGTKETQYF
TRBJ2-2,16,-,TRBV7-3,-,TGTGCCAGCAGCCGGGGGGGACAGACTAACACCGGGGAGCTGTTTTTT,CASSRGGQTNTGELFF
TRBJ2-7,14,-,TRBV7-6,-,TGTGCCAGCAGCCCTGACAGCCCTTCCTACGAGCAGTACTTC,CASSPDSPSYEQYF
TRBJ2-3,12,-,TRBV27,-,TGTGCCAGCAGTTCACAGGGAGATACGCAGTATTTT,CASSSQGDTQYF
TRBJ1-1,13,-,TRBV6-5,TRBD1,TGTGCCAGCACTAGACAGGGGGGCACTGAAGCTTTCTTT,CASTRQGGTEAFF